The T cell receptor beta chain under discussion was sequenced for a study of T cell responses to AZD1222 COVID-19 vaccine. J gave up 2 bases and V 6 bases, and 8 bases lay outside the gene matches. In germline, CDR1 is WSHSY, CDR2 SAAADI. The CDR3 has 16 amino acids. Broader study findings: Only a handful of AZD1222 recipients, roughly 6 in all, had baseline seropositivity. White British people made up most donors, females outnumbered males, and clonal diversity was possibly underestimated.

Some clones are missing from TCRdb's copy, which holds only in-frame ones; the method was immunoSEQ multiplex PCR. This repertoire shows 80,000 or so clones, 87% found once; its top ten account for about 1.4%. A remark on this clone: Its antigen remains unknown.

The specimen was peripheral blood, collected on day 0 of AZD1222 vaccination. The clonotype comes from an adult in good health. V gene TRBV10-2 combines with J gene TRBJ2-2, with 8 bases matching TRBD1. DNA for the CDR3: TGCGCCAGCAGCCTGAGGACAGGGCTTAACACCGGGGAGCTGTTTTTT. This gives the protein CASSLRTGLNTGELFF.